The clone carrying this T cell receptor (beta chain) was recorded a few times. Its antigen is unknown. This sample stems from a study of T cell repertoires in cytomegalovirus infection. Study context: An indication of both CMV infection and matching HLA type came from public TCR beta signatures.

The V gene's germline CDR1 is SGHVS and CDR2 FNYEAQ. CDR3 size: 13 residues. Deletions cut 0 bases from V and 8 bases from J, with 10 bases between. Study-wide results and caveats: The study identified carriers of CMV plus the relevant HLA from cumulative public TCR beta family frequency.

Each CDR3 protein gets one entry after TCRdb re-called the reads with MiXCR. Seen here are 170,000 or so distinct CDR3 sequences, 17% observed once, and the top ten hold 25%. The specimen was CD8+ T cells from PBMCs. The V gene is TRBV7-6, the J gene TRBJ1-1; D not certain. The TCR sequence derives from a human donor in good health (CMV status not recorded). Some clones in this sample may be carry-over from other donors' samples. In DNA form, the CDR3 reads TGTGCCAGCAGCTTAGCGCCCGGGGAGGAAGCTTTCTTT. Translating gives CASSLAPGEEAFF.